This TCR beta chain is drawn from a study of shared clonotypes between healthy human individuals. Whole-study results and caveats: Rarefaction revealed incomplete sorted-subset sequencing despite large depth. Sharing across four donors was highest in naive CD4 (roughly 5%) and lowest in memory CD8 (about 0.4%).

CD45RO-negative, CCR7-positively selected cells formed the naive CD8 fraction, excluding terminally differentiated effector memory CD45RA+ cells. The healthy adult donors were HIV-negative and reported no recent acute infections or vaccinations. Researchers ran the assay at a deep level. Measured with immunoSEQ multiplex PCR; TCRdb has only the in-frame clones, and not every one. The table has about 2.1 million clones, just over 90% seen once. Germline V CDR1 and CDR2: MGHRA, YSYEKL. Trimming left V 5 bases short and J 6 bases short, with 13 bases between. The CDR3 extends over 14 amino acids. As regards this clone: The antigen remains unidentified.

J is TRBJ1-4 and V is TRBV4-1; weak D call: TRBD1 (6 bases). The receptor's source is a man aged 18 to 35 in good health. Some clones in this sample may be carry-over from other donors' samples. The sample taken for sequencing was naive CD8+ T cells from PBMCs. The CDR3 is CASSRTAYDEKLFF. The DNA of the CDR3 is TGCGCCAGCAGCAGGACAGCCTACGATGAAAAACTGTTTTTT.